This T cell receptor (beta chain) was found in a study of human T cells and chemical hapten exposure. For the study at large: After 6 days, upper back 0.01% DPC patch tests were scored. It was small differences in pooled library volume that mainly caused per-sample TCR yields to vary.

The table lists this clonotype with a few counts. Its target is unknown. Indicated time point: patch test 1, 2 weeks after DPC sensitization. Regarding treatment: therapeutic diphenylcyclopropenone sensitization with weekly scalp DPC. Sample donors consisted of patients with alopecia, aged 18 to 70 years, who were suitable for DPC. TCRdb itself ran the RACE reads through MiXCR, one entry per CDR3 protein. The sample shows 95,000 or so distinct CDR3 sequences, more than 9% of them seen only once. Overall study findings and caveats: Expanded TCRs produced significantly more large CDR3 similarity clusters than controls did.

Germline CDR1 SGHTA, CDR2 FQGTGA. This CDR3 has 16 residues. V shed 5 bases and J shed 4 bases, with 17 bases lying between them. This specimen consisted of whole blood, obtained in connection with sensitization to the hapten diphenylcyclopropenone (DPC). The rearrangement links TRBV7-3 to TRBJ2-2, with TRBD2 as a possible D gene (6 bases). The source is a man in his forties with alopecia areata. Some clones in this sample may be carry-over from other donors' samples. This CDR3 reads CASSQWPGDPTGELFF. In nucleotides, the CDR3 is TGTGCCAGCAGCCAATGGCCGGGAGACCCCACCGGGGAGCTGTTTTTT.